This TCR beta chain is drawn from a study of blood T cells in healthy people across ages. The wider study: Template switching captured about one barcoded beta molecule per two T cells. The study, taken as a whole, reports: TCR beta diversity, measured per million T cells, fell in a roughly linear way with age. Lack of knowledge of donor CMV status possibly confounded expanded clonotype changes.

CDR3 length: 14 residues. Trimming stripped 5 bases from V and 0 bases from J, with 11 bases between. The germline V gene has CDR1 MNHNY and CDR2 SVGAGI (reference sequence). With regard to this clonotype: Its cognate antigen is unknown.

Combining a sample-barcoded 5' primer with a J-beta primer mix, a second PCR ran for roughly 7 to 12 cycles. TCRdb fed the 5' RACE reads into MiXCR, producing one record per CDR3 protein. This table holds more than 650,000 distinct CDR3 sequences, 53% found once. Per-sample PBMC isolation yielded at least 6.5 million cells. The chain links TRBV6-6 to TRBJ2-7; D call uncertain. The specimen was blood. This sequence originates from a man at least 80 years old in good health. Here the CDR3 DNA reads TGTGCCAGCAGTCCTCCGCGTAGCTCCTACGAGCAGTACTTC. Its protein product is CASSPPRSSYEQYF.